Shown below are 11 T cell receptor beta chains from a single sample sequenced in a study of control samples from healthy donors and cancer patients. The table came from immunoSEQ multiplex PCR; TCRdb's copy has only in-frame clones and leaves some out. Of approximately 17,000 clones listed, 85% to 90% are singletons. Sequenced material: PBMCs. All receptors derive from a man aged 55-75 years with head and neck cancer.

The chain employs TRBV2 and TRBJ2-1; D is possibly TRBD2 (5 bases). CDR1 and CDR2 (germline): SNHLY, FYNNEI. V was pared by 4 bases and J by 0 bases, with 10 bases between. The CDR3 covers 15 residues. CDR3 in amino acids: CASSAFGLSYNEQFF. CDR3 nucleotides: TGTGCCAGCAGTGCTTTCGGACTCTCCTACAATGAGCAGTTCTTC.

The V gene is TRBV7-9, the J gene TRBJ2-5; 10 nucleotides match TRBD1. Trimming cost V 5 bases and J 1 base; bases outside gene matches: 7. Germline lookup yields CDR1 SEHNR and CDR2 FQNEAQ (reference sequence). The CDR3 loop spans 16 amino acids. The CDR3 DNA reads as TGTGCCAGCAGCCCCCCCGGGACAGGGGCCCAAGAGACCCAGTACTTC. As protein: CASSPPGTGAQETQYF.

The chain joins TRBV2 to TRBJ1-6; 7 bases are shared with TRBD1. CDR3 length: 15 residues. V lost 6 bases, J lost 5 bases, and 7 bases stayed unmatched. Germline CDR1 is SNHLY and CDR2 is FYNNEI. CDR3 region: CASSLTGINNSPLHF. CDR3 coding DNA: TGTGCCAGCAGCCTGACAGGGATCAATAATTCACCCCTCCACTTT.

The rearrangement joins TRBV5-1 to TRBJ1-6; 8 positions match TRBD1. J lost 4 bases, V lost 4 bases, and 7 bases had no gene match. The CDR3 contains 16 residues. The V gene's germline CDR1 is SGHRS and CDR2 YFSETQ. Written as DNA, the CDR3 is TGCGCCAGCAGCGAGACAGGGGCGGTTTATAATTCACCCCTCCACTTT. Translated: CASSETGAVYNSPLHF.

The chain joins TRBV4-1 to TRBJ1-6; unclear D gene. CDR1 is MGHRA, CDR2 YSYEKL, per germline. Trimming cost V 0 bases and J 2 bases, with 5 bases left between them. The CDR3 extends over 15 amino acids. The CDR3 DNA sequence: TGCGCCAGCAGCCAAGATAGGGCCTATAATTCACCCCTCCACTTT. This translates into CASSQDRAYNSPLHF.

The chain couples TRBV9 to TRBJ1-3; D is ambiguous. The CDR3 runs to 15 residues. Germline V lookup: CDR1 SGDLS, CDR2 YYNGEE. V was clipped by 0 bases and J by 0 bases, with 7 bases between them. The CDR3 DNA reads TGTGCCAGCAGCGTAGAGGCAGTCTCTGGAAACACCATATATTTT. Its protein is CASSVEAVSGNTIYF.

The chain has TRBV11-2 and TRBJ1-1; D gene ambiguous. V shed 3 bases and J shed 0 bases, with 8 bases lying between them. In germline, CDR1 is SGHAT, CDR2 FQNNGV. This CDR3 has 14 amino acids. The DNA for the CDR3 is TGTGCCAGCAGCTTCTCGACGGTGAACACTGAAGCTTTCTTT. This encodes CASSFSTVNTEAFF.

The chain carries TRBV5-1 and TRBJ2-5; the match to TRBD1 covers 8 bases. V shed 4 bases, J shed 2 bases, and the junction held 7 bases outside the gene matches. This CDR3 spans 15 amino acids. The V gene's germline CDR1 is SGHRS and CDR2 YFSETQ. This chain's CDR3 is CASSPLTGEQETQYF. The DNA for the CDR3 is TGCGCCAGCAGCCCGCTGACAGGGGAGCAAGAGACCCAGTACTTC.

The rearrangement joins TRBV9 to TRBJ2-2; the D gene is possibly TRBD2 (5 bases). The V end was cut by 1 base, the J end by 5 bases, with 9 bases between. The germline V gene has CDR1 SGDLS and CDR2 YYNGEE. The CDR3 spans 14 residues. CDR3 sequence: CASSVTLDTGELFF. The CDR3 DNA follows: TGTGCCAGCAGCGTAACACTAGATACCGGGGAGCTGTTTTTT.

This chain links TRBV5-5 with TRBJ1-4; D not certain. The CDR3 length is 14 residues. CDR1 and CDR2 from the germline V gene are SGHKS and YYEKEE (reference sequence). V was shortened by 4 bases and J by 5 bases, with 12 bases between the two germline ends. DNA of the CDR3: TGTGCCAGCAGCCTCGGGGATGGGAATGAAAAACTGTTTTTT. Translated: CASSLGDGNEKLFF.

The rearrangement links TRBV3-1 (or the pseudogene TRBV3-2) to TRBJ1-2, with D unresolved. The CDR3 has 14 amino acids. Trimming stripped 0 bases from V and 8 bases from J, with 13 bases between. Germline CDR1 is LGHDT and CDR2 is YNNKEL (reference sequence). The CDR3 reads CASSQDQAPGGYTF. CDR3 coding DNA: TGTGCCAGCAGCCAAGATCAGGCGCCCGGGGGCTACACCTTC.